This TCR beta chain originates from a study of molecular identifiers for immune sequencing clone quantification. TCRdb analysed the PCR reads with MiXCR anew, one entry per CDR3 protein. The table shows around 82,000 distinct CDR3 sequences, with 15% to 20% occurring only once. CDR3 length: 14 residues. Trimming stripped 0 bases from V and 5 bases from J, with 8 bases between. Germline assignment: CDR1 SGDLS and CDR2 YYNGEE. The receptor was isolated from a human donor in good health. Some libraries in this study had Jurkat cell RNA spiked in. The gene calls are TRBV9 and TRBJ2-2; D is ambiguous. The source material was naive CD8+ T cells from blood, with Jurkat cell RNA spiked in. Subset of the sample: FACS-sorted CD8+CD4-CCR7+CD45RA+ naive T cells. The CDR3 bases are TGTGCCAGCAGCGTAGCGTCAGATACCGGGGAGCTGTTTTTT. Its translation is CASSVASDTGELFF.